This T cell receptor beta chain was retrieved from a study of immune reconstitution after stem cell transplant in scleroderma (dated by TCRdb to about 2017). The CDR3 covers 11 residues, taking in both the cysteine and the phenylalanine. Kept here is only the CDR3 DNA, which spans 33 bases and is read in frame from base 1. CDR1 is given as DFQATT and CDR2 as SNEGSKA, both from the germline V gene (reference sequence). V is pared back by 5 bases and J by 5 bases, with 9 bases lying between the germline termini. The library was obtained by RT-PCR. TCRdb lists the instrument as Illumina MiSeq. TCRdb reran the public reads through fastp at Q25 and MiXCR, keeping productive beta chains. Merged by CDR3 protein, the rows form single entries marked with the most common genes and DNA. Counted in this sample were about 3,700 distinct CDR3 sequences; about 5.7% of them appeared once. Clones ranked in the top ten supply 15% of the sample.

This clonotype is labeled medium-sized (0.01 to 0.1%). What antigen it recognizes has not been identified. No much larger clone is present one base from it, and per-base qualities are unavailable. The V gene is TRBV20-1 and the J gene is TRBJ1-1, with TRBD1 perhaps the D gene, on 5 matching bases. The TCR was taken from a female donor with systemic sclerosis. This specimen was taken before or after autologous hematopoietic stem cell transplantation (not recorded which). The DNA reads TGCAGTGCTTCTAGGGGAACTGAAGCTTTCTTT. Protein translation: CSASRGTEAFF.